This T cell receptor beta chain was recovered during a study of blood T cell repertoires in COVID-19. Study-wide background: Specimens from acute and convalescent COVID-19 originated in the United States, Italy and Spain.

Trimming took 6 bases from V and 2 from J; bases not matched to a gene: 4. The CDR3 consists of 14 residues. Per the germline V gene, CDR1 is SNHLY and CDR2 is FYNNEI. A Seattle source enrolled patients during active infection and followed them longitudinally. Some clones are missing from TCRdb's copy, which holds only in-frame ones; the method was immunoSEQ multiplex PCR. The sample contains about 480,000 clones, roughly nine tenths of which appear only once. The sample taken for sequencing was peripheral blood. This sequence joins TRBV2 and TRBJ1-1; TRBD1 matches 9 bases. The TCR originated in a woman between 45 and 60 years old with COVID-19, enrolled during active disease. The CDR3 spells CASSGDRVNTEAFF. CDR3 DNA sequence: TGTGCCAGCAGCGGGGACAGGGTTAACACTGAAGCTTTCTTT.